This T cell receptor (beta chain) was obtained from a study of Ad26.COV2.S vaccination and SARS-CoV-2 variants (dated by TCRdb to about 2021). Study-wide context: Donors in the vaccine arm were drawn from COV1001, a phase I-IIa trial of Ad26.COV2.S in healthy adults that was multicentre, randomized, double-blind and placebo-controlled. Participants in the trial were split at random into five groups of five each, receiving low-dose or high-dose Ad26.COV2.S once or twice, or else placebo on both occasions. Blinding of investigators to trial group allocation was maintained during experiments and outcome assessment. TCRbeta repertoire sequencing served as the tool for gauging how specific and how broad the SARS-CoV-2-reactive T cell receptors were following Ad26.COV2.S vaccination. A total of around 32 samples were included in the TCR-sequenced set, comprising around 19 Ad26.COV2.S vaccine recipients, 5 placebo recipients and 8 SARS-CoV-2 convalescent individuals. Ad26.COV2.S was administered intramuscularly at 5 x 10^10 or 1 x 10^11 viral particles, either as a single shot or as two shots given 56 days apart.

The treatment or condition label for this specimen denotes: 15 to 20 received Ad26.COV2.S at low or high dose, single or two shots; roughly five received placebo; per-sample allocation not given. Repertoires of vaccine and placebo recipients were sequenced from samples taken on day 63 after the first injection. Between 29 July and 7 August 2020, Cohort 1b enrolled 20 to 30 adults aged 18-55 years at one site in Boston, USA. Ad26.COV2.S was a replication-incompetent adenovirus type 26 vector that expressed a prefusion-stabilized SARS-CoV-2 spike protein derived from the original Wuhan strain. What the study reported, not specific to this receptor: The authors noted that the TCR breadth and depth analyses may have underestimated total T cell responses. Spike-specific TCR breadth was higher in Ad26.COV2.S recipients than in placebo recipients (P = 0.0014). After vaccination, spike-specific CD8+ and CD4+ T cell responses were reported to show substantial breadth. The study was not powered to compare responses between vaccine doses or regimens. Non-spike TCR breadth was comparable between vaccine and placebo recipients, consistent with the vaccine containing only spike.

Of note for this clone: Its antigen remains unidentified. No clone much larger than this one lies a single base away; base qualities are absent.

TCRbeta CDR3 regions were sequenced with the immunoSEQ Assay. After extraction, genomic DNA underwent amplification by bias-controlled multiplex PCR, followed by high-throughput sequencing. In the paper's pipeline: To quantify the absolute abundance of each unique TCRbeta CDR3 region, sequences were collapsed and filtered. T cell fraction was estimated by normalizing TCRbeta template counts to usable DNA, which was measured by amplifying reference genes present in all nucleated cells. Repertoire TCRs were annotated as SARS-CoV-2-specific when V gene, CDR3 amino acid sequence and J gene were exactly matched to a known reactive TCR set. The reference SARS-CoV-2 TCR set was derived from MIRA and filtered for enrichment in COVID-19-positive ImmuneCODE repertoires, a step that removed public or cross-reactive TCRs. Based on the MIRA antigens, annotated TCRs were further analysed at the level of specific ORF or position within ORF. Breadth was defined as the number of annotated unique rearrangements divided by the total number of unique productive rearrangements, and depth was defined as the summed frequency of the annotated unique rearrangements. Two-sided Wilcoxon rank-sum tests were applied when comparing TCR breadth between groups. The table was pulled from immuneACCESS by TCRdb, which kept in-frame rearrangements only. Such tables lose some clones; where checked, under half of the loss comes from unresolved V genes, and the rest has no known cause. V and J calls and clone size are those listed in that table; D and trimming were worked out from the DNA. Within this sample are around 450,000 clones, with approximately 92% of them counted one time only. About 2.5% of the sample comes from the top ten.

Sequencing was performed on peripheral blood, taken in a trial of Ad26.COV2.S vaccine versus placebo. The TCR originated in a person between 18 and 65 years old who received the Ad26.COV2.S COVID-19 vaccine or a placebo.

DNA sequence: TGTGCCAGCAGCTTAGCCCCCGGACAGGGGAACACTGAAGCTTTCTTT. Translated, this is CASSLAPGQGNTEAFF. The rearranged chain carries TRBV7-8 and TRBJ1-1; 8 bases in the middle match TRBD1. Ends trimmed: V by 0 bases, J by 1 base; bases unmatched to a gene: 4. For CDR1 and CDR2, the germline V gene lists SGHVS and FQNEAQ. Measured from the cysteine to the phenylalanine, the CDR3 is 16 residues long. The kept DNA is CDR3 alone, 48 bases in frame from the first base.